These 10 T cell receptor beta chains were sequenced from one sample in a study of CD8 T cell repertoires and HIV-1 epitope variants. Produced via immunoSEQ multiplex PCR; TCRdb's table is partial and in-frame only. This sample has about 95,000 clones; just under 75% occur once, and the top ten carry roughly 24%. Sequenced sample: uncultured baseline CD8+ T cells from peripheral blood mononuclear cells (PBMCs). These receptors all come from a male donor with HIV.

This chain uses TRBV5-1 with TRBJ2-2; D is uncertain. CDR1 is SGHRS and CDR2 is YFSETQ in the germline V gene. The CDR3 has 15 residues. Deletions cut 2 bases from V and 0 bases from J, with 8 bases between. CDR3 nucleotides: TGCGCCAGCAGCTTCGGCAACCCGAACACCGGGGAGCTGTTTTTT. Translation: CASSFGNPNTGELFF.

This chain connects TRBV6-4 to TRBJ2-1; the match to TRBD2 covers 7 bases. Germline V gene sequence: CDR1 MRHNA, CDR2 SNTAGT. CDR3 length equals 15 residues. V trimming: 6 bases; J trimming: 1 base; junction bases outside the gene matches: 6. CDR3 in DNA: TGTGCCAGCAGCTCCGTAGCGGGTTCCTACAATGAGCAGTTCTTC. This gives the protein CASSSVAGSYNEQFF.

The chain recombines TRBV7-9 with TRBJ2-1, with 11 bases identical to TRBD2. CDR3 length: 16 amino acids. Germline V gene lookup returns CDR1 SEHNR and CDR2 FQNEAQ (reference sequence). V gave up 1 base and J gave up 9 bases; unmatched junction bases: 8. The CDR3 is CASSLVGLAGGSEQFF. CDR3 coding DNA: TGTGCCAGCAGCTTAGTTGGGCTAGCGGGAGGTTCTGAGCAGTTCTTC. The entire variable domain, with the rest obtained from reference TRBV7-9 and TRBJ2-1, is as follows: DTGVSQNPRHKITKRGQNVTFRCDPISEHNRLYWYRQTLGQGPEFLTYFQNEAQLEKSRLLSDRFSAERPKGSFSTLEIQRTEQGDSAMYLCASSLVGLAGGSEQFFGPGTRLTVL.

V gene TRBV9 combines with J gene TRBJ1-1; D is undetermined. CDR3 length: 14 amino acids. Looked up from germline, CDR1 is SGDLS and CDR2 is YYNGEE. The V end lost 0 bases, the J end lost 4 bases, and 10 bases lay between the germline ends. Written as DNA, the CDR3 is TGTGCCAGCAGCGTAGTTCCTATGGGCACTGAAGCTTTCTTT. It codes for CASSVVPMGTEAFF.

This chain uses TRBV10-3 with TRBJ2-4, with D possibly being TRBD2 (5 bases). Trimming shortened V by 3 bases and J by 1 base, and 19 bases separated the two germline ends. CDR1 is ENHRY and CDR2 is SYGVKD in the germline V gene. The CDR3 extends over 18 amino acids. The CDR3 sequence: CAISDAGGSSRAKNIQYF. The CDR3 DNA reads TGTGCCATCAGTGATGCGGGTGGGTCGTCTCGGGCCAAAAACATTCAGTACTTC.

The chain carries TRBV6-4 and TRBJ1-2; D remains unclear. Germline V CDR1 and CDR2: MRHNA, SNTAGT. This CDR3 spans 13 amino acids. Trimming left V 0 bases short and J 8 bases short, with 10 bases between. CDR3 protein: CASSDSTQRGYTF. As DNA, the CDR3 is TGTGCCAGCAGTGACTCGACCCAGCGGGGCTACACCTTC.

This chain links TRBV25-1 with TRBJ1-3, with 8 nucleotides matching TRBD1. There are 16 residues in the CDR3. V trimming: 3 bases; J trimming: 2 bases; junction bases outside the gene matches: 6. From germline, CDR1 is MGHDK and CDR2 SYGVNS. In DNA form, the CDR3 reads TGTGCCAGCAGTGATTCAGGGGGCAGGACTGGAAACACCATATATTTT. The encoded protein is CASSDSGGRTGNTIYF.

CDR3 bases: TGTGCCAGCAGCAGGAACACAGGGACCGGGGAGCTGTTTTTT. Its translation is CASSRNTGTGELFF. The V gene is TRBV7-2, the J gene TRBJ2-2; tentative D call: TRBD1 (6 bases). This CDR3 has 14 residues. Per germline, CDR1 SGHTA and CDR2 FQGNSA. The ends were cut back, 5 bases at V and 5 bases at J, with 12 bases in the middle.

This clone was detected only once. This rearrangement joins TRBV19 to TRBJ2-7; D possibly corresponds to TRBD2 (6 bases). Trimming shortened V by 3 bases and J by 9 bases, and 15 bases separated the two germline ends. The CDR3 is made up of 13 amino acids. Per the germline V gene, CDR1 is LNHDA and CDR2 is SQIVND (reference sequence). The DNA of the CDR3 is TGTGCCAGTAGTATGGGGCGGGAAGACGCGCAGTACTTC. Residues: CASSMGREDAQYF.

The chain uses TRBV28 and TRBJ2-2; 10 bases line up with TRBD1. The CDR3 has 15 residues. The germline CDR1 and CDR2 sequences are MDHEN and SYDVKM. With 7 bases clipped from V and 5 bases from J, the junction kept 7 bases outside the gene matches. The CDR3 DNA is TGTGCCAGCACCCCTTGGGGACAGGGGACCGGGGAGCTGTTTTTT. Translated, it gives CASTPWGQGTGELFF.